Listed here is a single TCR beta chain. Every subset's genomic DNA went evenly onto several immunoSEQ plates. Assay: immunoSEQ multiplex PCR; the TCRdb copy retains only in-frame clones and omits some. The profile covers over a million clones, with about 76% appearing a single time and 1.2% to 1.5% taken by the ten largest. Donors were Caucasian adults residing in Nashville, Tennessee, USA. The sample comes from a study of shared clonotypes between healthy human individuals. The overall study: Every donor yielded three CD4 naive, three CD4 memory, two CD8 naive and one CD8 memory plate.

The sequence was collected from a man aged 18 to 29 in good health. The sample was memory CD4+ T cells sorted from blood. Stated subset: CD45RA-negative fraction.

CDR3 DNA: TGCGCCAGCAGCATAGACAGGGGTGAGCAGTACTTC. Its translation is CASSIDRGEQYF. The rearrangement links TRBV5-1 to TRBJ2-7, with 8 bases that match TRBD1. Unmatched junction bases numbered 4, after V lost 4 bases and J lost 7 bases. In germline, CDR1 is SGHRS, CDR2 YFSETQ. CDR3 length: 12 amino acids. The entire variable domain, with the rest obtained from reference TRBV5-1 and TRBJ2-7, is as follows: KAGVTQTPRYLIKTRGQQVTLSCSPISGHRSVSWYQQTPGQGLQFLFEYFSETQRNKGNFPGRFSGRQFSNSRSEMNVSTLELGDSALYLCASSIDRGEQYFGPGTRLTVT.